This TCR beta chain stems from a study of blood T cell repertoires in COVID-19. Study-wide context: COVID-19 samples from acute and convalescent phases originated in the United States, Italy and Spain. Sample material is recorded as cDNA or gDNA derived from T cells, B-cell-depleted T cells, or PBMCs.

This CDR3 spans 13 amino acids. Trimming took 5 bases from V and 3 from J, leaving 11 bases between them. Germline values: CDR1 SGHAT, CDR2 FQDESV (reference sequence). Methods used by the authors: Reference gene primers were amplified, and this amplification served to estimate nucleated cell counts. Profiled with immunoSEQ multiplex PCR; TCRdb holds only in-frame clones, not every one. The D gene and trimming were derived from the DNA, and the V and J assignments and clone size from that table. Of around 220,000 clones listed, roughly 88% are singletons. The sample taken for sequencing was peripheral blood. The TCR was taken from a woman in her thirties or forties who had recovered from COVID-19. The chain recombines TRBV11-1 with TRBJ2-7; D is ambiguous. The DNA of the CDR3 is TGTGCCAGCAGCCCCGACACGCTCTACGAGCAGTACTTC. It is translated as CASSPDTLYEQYF.